Listed here are 25 T cell receptor beta chains from one sample, sequenced in a study of T cells in Graves' hyperthyroidism and ophthalmopathy. Authors of the study amplified TCR beta CDR3 regions from RNA transcripts. First-round RT-PCR with HTBI primers amplified the TCR CDR3 region. A single record per CDR3 protein comes from TCRdb applying MiXCR to the multiplex PCR reads. Of about 640,000 distinct CDR3 sequences in the sample, about 14% are singletons; the top ten hold approximately 12%. The material sequenced was blood. Receptor source: a woman between 45 and 60 years old with Graves' ophthalmopathy.

This clonotype has ten or more counts. The rearrangement uses TRBV2 and TRBJ1-5, with TRBD1 matching over 7 bases. Losses at the gene ends were 5 bases for V and 6 bases for J; bases not matched to a gene: 7. Germline assignment: CDR1 SNHLY and CDR2 FYNNEI. The CDR3 totals 14 residues. DNA of the CDR3: TGTGCCAGCAGTCCAGGACAGGCGGCTCAGCCCCAGCATTTT. It specifies CASSPGQAAQPQHF.

This clonotype was detected ten times or more. CDR3 nucleotides: TGTGCCAGCAGTTTATCCCGCCTAGCTGGGAGTGTGACCTCCTACAATGAGCAGTTCTTC. Amino acids: CASSLSRLAGSVTSYNEQFF. J is TRBJ2-1 and V is TRBV12-3 or TRBV12-4, with TRBD2 as a possible D gene (5 bases). This CDR3 spans 20 amino acids. Trimming cost V 2 bases and J 0 bases, with 23 bases left between them.

The chain joins TRBV25-1 to TRBJ2-1, with D hard to call. Germline V gene data show CDR1 as MGHDK and CDR2 as SYGVNS. This CDR3 has 17 amino acids. V shed 1 base and J shed 6 bases, with 19 bases lying between them. This CDR3 is CASSEWVSRPLGNEQFF. CDR3 nucleotide sequence: TGTGCCAGCAGTGAATGGGTTTCTCGCCCTTTGGGCAATGAGCAGTTCTTC.

The table lists this clonotype with many counts. This chain links TRBV5-1 with TRBJ2-4; D is perhaps TRBD1 (7 bases). The CDR3 contains 15 residues. From germline, CDR1 is SGHRS and CDR2 YFSETQ. The V gene lost 3 bases and the J gene lost 8 bases, with 18 bases spanning the gap. CDR3 loop: CASSSEGQPTDIQYF. The CDR3 region has the DNA TGCGCCAGCAGCTCGGAGGGACAGCCTACAGACATTCAGTACTTC.

This clonotype was seen repeatedly, ten times or more. V is TRBV28 and J is TRBJ2-7, with D maybe TRBD2 (6 bases). Germline CDR1 MDHEN, CDR2 SYDVKM. The V gene lost 3 bases and the J gene lost 2 bases, with 11 bases spanning the gap. The CDR3 is 14 residues long. The CDR3 DNA sequence: TGTGCCAGCAGTTTCCCAGGCGGGACCTACGAGCAGTACTTC. Translated: CASSFPGGTYEQYF. The complete variable domain, with remaining parts taken from reference TRBV28 and TRBJ2-7, reads DVKVTQSSRYLVKRTGEKVFLECVQDMDHENMFWYRQDPGLGLRLIYFSYDVKMKEKGDIPEGYSVSREKKERFSLILESASTNQTSMYLCASSFPGGTYEQYFGPGTRLTVT.

This clonotype was seen at least ten times. V is TRBV10-3 and J is TRBJ2-7; TRBD1 or TRBD2 may be the D gene (5 bases each). Germline V gene lookup returns CDR1 ENHRY and CDR2 SYGVKD. This CDR3 has 15 residues. Trimming removed 2 bases at V and 4 bases at J, with 15 bases between. CDR3 region: CAISEQSGSLYEQYF. The CDR3 DNA reads as TGTGCCATCAGTGAGCAGTCAGGGAGCCTATACGAGCAGTACTTC.

Remarks on this clonotype: This may be a read error, as it is one base from a much larger clone. Without the conserved terminal phenylalanine or tryptophan, this CDR3 likely stems from a read error. The V call is TRBV2, the J call TRBJ2-3; D is uncertain. Germline V gene data show CDR1 as SNHLY and CDR2 as FYNNEI. This CDR3 has 16 amino acids. Trimming took off 6 bases at V and 0 bases at J, with 16 bases between the two ends. CDR3 sequence: CASRVGLDSSTDTQYS. DNA for the CDR3: TGTGCCAGCAGGGTCGGGCTAGACTCCAGCACAGATACGCAGTATTCT.

This chain uses TRBV29-1 with TRBJ2-3; the D is unclear. Germline V gene lookup returns CDR1 SQVTM and CDR2 ANQGSEA. The ends were cut back, 4 bases at V and 2 bases at J, with 10 bases in the middle. This CDR3 is 13 amino acids long. CDR3 nucleotides: TGCAGCGTTGGGAAACAGCTCACAGATACGCAGTATTTT. Amino acids: CSVGKQLTDTQYF.

This clonotype was seen more than once but under ten times. The V call is TRBV4-2, the J call TRBJ2-5; D remains ambiguous. Germline CDR1 and CDR2: LGHNA and YNFKEQ. This CDR3 contains 14 residues. V was trimmed by 4 bases and J by 0 bases, leaving 9 bases between them. DNA for the CDR3: TGTGCCAGCAGCCTAGAGGCGGACCAAGAGACCCAGTACTTC. It encodes CASSLEADQETQYF.

The chain couples TRBV29-1 to TRBJ1-5; a possible D gene is TRBD1 (5 bases). Between the trimmed V and J ends, which lost 1 base and 6 bases, there was a span of 13 bases. Germline assignment: CDR1 SQVTM and CDR2 ANQGSEA. There are 14 residues in the CDR3. The CDR3 spells CSVEVGQGGQPQHF. DNA for the CDR3: TGCAGCGTTGAAGTGGGGCAGGGCGGTCAGCCCCAGCATTTT.

This clonotype was seen repeatedly, ten times or more. The chain recombines TRBV4-1 with TRBJ2-7; 9 positions agree with TRBD1. CDR3 length: 15 amino acids. The germline CDR1 and CDR2 sequences are MGHRA and YSYEKL. The junction had 5 bases not matched to a gene; V was cut back by 1 base and J by 4 bases. The CDR3 bases are TGCGCCAGCAGCCAAGTCTCCGGGACAGGGTACGAGCAGTACTTC. Translated, it gives CASSQVSGTGYEQYF.

This clonotype was observed many times. V usage is TRBV30 and J usage is TRBJ1-2; D call uncertain. CDR3 size: 10 residues. Germline V gives CDR1 GTSNPN, CDR2 SVGIG (reference sequence). V was pared by 6 bases and J by 9 bases, with 11 bases between. The CDR3 DNA sequence: TGTGCCTGTCATCTACGGAGCTACACCTTC. Translating gives CACHLRSYTF.

This clonotype was counted at least ten times. V usage is TRBV20-1 and J usage is TRBJ2-3; weak D call: TRBD1 (6 bases). CDR3 size: 17 residues. Germline V lookup: CDR1 DFQATT, CDR2 SNEGSKA (reference sequence). Trimming took 7 bases from V and 3 from J, leaving 26 bases between them. CDR3 nucleotides: TGCAGTGTTTTCTCCCCGGGACACTCCTTTGGGACAGATACGCAGTATTTT. This codes for CSVFSPGHSFGTDTQYF.

Notes on this clonotype: The germline gene is not matched at one end of the junction; a read error may be the cause. The rearrangement joins TRBV6-2 or TRBV6-3 to TRBJ1-1, with TRBD1 identical over 9 bases. The CDR3 is 17 residues long. The germline V gene has CDR1 MNHEY and CDR2 SVGEGT. In DNA, the CDR3 is TGTGCCGGCAGTTCCATAACCGCCGGGACAGGGATTGAATCGGCTTTCTTT. This gives the protein CAGSSITAGTGIESAFF.

The table lists this clonotype with many counts. The chain combines TRBV7-3 with TRBJ2-3; TRBD2 matches at 8 bases. V trimming: 2 bases; J trimming: 12 bases; junction bases outside the gene matches: 4. Per the germline V gene, CDR1 is SGHTA and CDR2 is FQGTGA. The CDR3 length is 12 residues. The CDR3 spells CASSLREGPQYF. CDR3 nucleotides: TGTGCCAGCAGCTTACGGGAGGGCCCTCAGTATTTT.

This clonotype was picked up a small number of times. The chain carries TRBV6-1 and TRBJ1-5, with 9 nucleotides matching TRBD1. With 8 bases clipped from V and 1 base from J, the junction kept 9 bases outside the gene matches. Germline V gives CDR1 MNHNS, CDR2 SASEGT. This CDR3 has 16 residues. As DNA, the CDR3 is TGTGCCAGCGTACTTTACAGGGGGCGAAGCAATCAGCCCCAGCATTTT. Translation gives CASVLYRGRSNQPQHF.

This clonotype showed up just a few times. The J gene is TRBJ1-1, the V gene TRBV19; no clear D. V lost 3 bases to trimming and J lost 7 bases, with 9 bases between them. There are 12 residues in the CDR3. The germline V gene has CDR1 LNHDA and CDR2 SQIVND (reference sequence). In DNA form, the CDR3 reads TGTGCCAGTAGTATCGGCTTAAGTGAAGCTTTCTTT. It specifies CASSIGLSEAFF. Supplemented by reference TRBV19 and TRBJ1-1, the full variable domain reads DGGITQSPKYLFRKEGQNVTLSCEQNLNHDAMYWYRQDPGQGLRLIYYSQIVNDFQKGDIAEGYSVSREKKESFPLTVTSAQKNPTAFYLCASSIGLSEAFFGQGTRLTVV.

This clonotype was counted ten times or more. The chain has TRBV28 and TRBJ2-7; 9 bases are a match to TRBD2. The germline V gene has CDR1 MDHEN and CDR2 SYDVKM. The CDR3 is 17 amino acids. Unmatched junction bases numbered 11, after V lost 3 bases and J lost 2 bases. In DNA, the CDR3 is TGTGCCAGCAGTTTCTCCACCAAGCGGGAGGCCGCCTACGAGCAGTACTTC. It codes for CASSFSTKREAAYEQYF.

Ten or more counts support this clonotype. V is TRBV20-1 and J is TRBJ1-5; tentative D call: TRBD1 (5 bases). V lost 3 bases and J lost 0, with 18 bases in between. The CDR3 runs to 17 residues. Germline V lookup: CDR1 DFQATT, CDR2 SNEGSKA (reference sequence). The CDR3 DNA follows: TGCAGTGCTAGGAACGCGTGGGCAGGGCTTAGCAATCAGCCCCAGCATTTT. Its translation is CSARNAWAGLSNQPQHF.

This chain uses TRBV7-9 with TRBJ1-4, with a weak D call TRBD1 (5 bases). Germline lookup yields CDR1 SEHNR and CDR2 FQNEAQ (reference sequence). Trimming took 4 bases from V and 4 from J, leaving 10 bases between them. CDR3 size: 14 residues. CDR3 sequence: CASSSDSYNEKLFF. The CDR3 DNA reads TGTGCCAGCAGCTCCGACAGTTATAATGAAAAACTGTTTTTT.

The rearrangement joins TRBV19 to TRBJ1-1; no clear D. Germline V gene sequence: CDR1 LNHDA, CDR2 SQIVND (reference sequence). The CDR3 has 15 amino acids. Trimming removed 1 base from V and 0 bases from J, with 9 bases in between. CDR3: CASSIGLHVNTEAFF. In nucleotides, the CDR3 is TGTGCCAGTAGTATAGGATTGCACGTGAACACTGAAGCTTTCTTT.

The J gene is TRBJ2-3, the V gene TRBV6-1; TRBD2 matches at 8 bases. V was clipped by 8 bases and J by 4 bases; unmatched bases: 11. The germline V gene encodes CDR1 MNHNS and CDR2 SASEGT. This CDR3 has 15 amino acids. The CDR3 DNA reads TGTGCCAGCGAGGAGACTAGCGTGTCCCCAGATACGCAGTATTTT. This gives the protein CASEETSVSPDTQYF.

In this sample, this clonotype turned up many times. The chain recombines TRBV14 with TRBJ2-7; TRBD2 matches 7 bases. The CDR3 consists of 15 residues. V gave up 4 bases and J gave up 0 bases; unmatched junction bases: 6. Germline loops: CDR1 SGHDN, CDR2 FVKESK. CDR3 protein: CASSLRAGVSYEQYF. The CDR3 coding sequence is TGTGCCAGCAGCCTGAGGGCGGGAGTCTCCTACGAGCAGTACTTC.

The table lists this clonotype with many counts. The chain has TRBV6-2 or TRBV6-3 and TRBJ2-3; TRBD2 aligns across 12 bases. The CDR3 sequence is 19 residues long. Germline lookup yields CDR1 MNHEY and CDR2 SVGEGT. Germline trimming cut 2 bases from V and 0 bases from J; bases unmatched to any gene: 9. The CDR3 loop reads CASSYQTSGRPSSTDTQYF. The CDR3, as DNA: TGTGCCAGCAGTTACCAAACTAGCGGGAGGCCTTCTAGCACAGATACGCAGTATTTT.

There are a few counts of this clonotype. V usage is TRBV5-4 and J usage is TRBJ1-1; 8 bases align to TRBD1. The CDR3 consists of 14 residues. CDR1 and CDR2 from the germline V gene are SGHNT and YYREEE (reference sequence). The ends lost 2 bases at V and 9 bases at J; junction bases unmatched: 9. CDR3 protein: CASSFGQGKRQAFF. The CDR3 nucleotides read TGTGCCAGCAGCTTCGGACAGGGTAAGCGACAAGCTTTCTTT.